A selection of T cell receptor beta chains follows, all from one sample in a study of response to subunit inactivated influenza vaccine. TCRdb itself ran the RT-PCR reads through MiXCR, one entry per CDR3 protein. The data show 500,000 to 700,000 distinct CDR3 sequences, around 25% seen once. This sample also belongs to another study, concerning T cells expressing NK-cell markers.

The sequences come from CD4+ T cells sorted from PBMCs, collected about 12 days after vaccination. The receptors originated from a man in his fifties who received an inactivated influenza vaccine. CDR3s include the opening cysteine and the closing phenylalanine or tryptophan. D genes are given only for firm matches. The size of a clone is reported for some rows only, either as once, few or many, or as a class for expanded clones.

clone size	V gene	J gene	D gene	CDR3 protein	CDR3 DNA
few	TRBV12-3/TRBV12-4	TRBJ1-1	.	CASRLGASMNTEAFF	TGTGCCAGCAGACTTGGGGCCAGCATGAACACTGAAGCTTTCTTT
few	TRBV12-3/TRBV12-4	TRBJ2-1	.	CASSLDPSRGNEQFF	TGTGCCAGCAGTTTAGACCCTTCTAGGGGCAATGAGCAGTTCTTC
.	TRBV24-1	TRBJ2-5	TRBD1	CATRQGSQETQYF	TGTGCCACCCGACAGGGGAGCCAAGAGACCCAGTACTTC
few	TRBV15	TRBJ2-3	.	CATSSGTVKTDTQYF	TGTGCCACCAGCAGCGGCACTGTAAAAACAGATACGCAGTATTTT
many	TRBV5-1	TRBJ2-1	.	CASSLGHYSYNEQFF	TGCGCCAGCAGCTTAGGACATTACTCCTACAATGAGCAGTTCTTC
.	TRBV20-1	TRBJ2-6	.	CSASSRSGANVLTF	TGCAGTGCTAGCTCCCGATCTGGGGCCAACGTCCTGACTTTC
.	TRBV7-9	TRBJ1-2	TRBD1	CASSTWGQGTDYGYTF	TGTGCCAGCAGCACGTGGGGACAGGGGACCGACTATGGCTACACCTTC
few	TRBV10-2	TRBJ2-1	.	CASSESTGVWNEQFF	TGCGCCAGCAGTGAGTCTACGGGAGTATGGAATGAGCAGTTCTTC
few	TRBV29-1	TRBJ1-2	.	CSVQGVVAGYTF	TGCAGCGTACAGGGCGTTGTGGCTGGCTACACCTTC
.	TRBV4-2	TRBJ2-7	.	CASSQVQSPHEQYF	TGTGCCAGCAGCCAAGTCCAGAGCCCCCATGAGCAGTACTTC
few	TRBV7-2	TRBJ2-7	.	CASSLVKDYEQYF	TGTGCCAGCAGCTTAGTAAAGGACTACGAGCAGTACTTC
.	TRBV7-8	TRBJ2-7	.	CASSQRLGTPYEQYF	TGTGCCAGCAGCCAACGCTTAGGGACACCATACGAGCAGTACTTC
few	TRBV12-3/TRBV12-4	TRBJ1-1	TRBD1	CASSWAGGSTEAFF	TGTGCCAGCAGTTGGGCAGGGGGGTCGACTGAAGCTTTCTTT
few	TRBV9	TRBJ1-6	TRBD1	CASSVLDRGDNSPLHF	TGTGCCAGCAGCGTTCTGGACAGGGGGGATAATTCACCCCTCCACTTT
.	TRBV20-1	TRBJ1-1	.	CSARDPLSGRANTEAFF	TGCAGTGCTAGAGATCCCTTATCAGGCAGGGCGAACACTGAAGCTTTCTTT
.	TRBV12-3/TRBV12-4	TRBJ2-3	.	CASSLSPGKTTQYF	TGTGCCAGCAGTTTAAGTCCCGGGAAGACAACGCAGTATTTT
.	TRBV28	TRBJ1-2	TRBD1	CASSARDRGQDGYTF	TGTGCCAGCAGCGCCCGGGACAGGGGGCAAGATGGCTACACCTTC
few	TRBV29-1	TRBJ2-2	.	CSVYLGGGGELFF	TGCAGCGTCTATCTCGGGGGCGGCGGGGAGCTGTTTTTT
.	TRBV27	TRBJ2-3	.	CASSLFGRGADTQYF	TGTGCCAGCAGTTTATTCGGCAGGGGGGCAGATACGCAGTATTTT
.	TRBV12-3/TRBV12-4	TRBJ1-5	.	CASTQSNQPQHF	TGTGCCAGCACCCAGAGCAATCAGCCCCAGCATTTT
few	TRBV7-5	TRBJ1-1	.	CISVSEALPLDLDRTTKNTEAFF	.
few	TRBV5-1	TRBJ2-7	.	CASSEPGEAEQYF	TGCGCTAGCAGCGAACCAGGGGAAGCCGAGCAGTACTTC
.	TRBV3-1	TRBJ1-2	.	CASSPGQAPGGYTF	TGTGCCAGCAGTCCCGGGCAGGCCCCCGGTGGCTACACCTTC
few	TRBV2	TRBJ2-2	.	CASSEGWGWSANTGELFF	TGTGCCAGCAGTGAGGGCTGGGGGTGGTCCGCGAACACCGGGGAGCTGTTTTTT
few	TRBV5-6	TRBJ2-1	.	CASSLVVRLSGDNEQFF	TGTGCCAGCAGCTTGGTCGTGCGACTATCCGGTGACAATGAGCAGTTCTTC
few	TRBV20-1	TRBJ2-7	TRBD1	CSARGDRGLYEQYF	TGCAGTGCTAGAGGGGACAGGGGGCTGTACGAGCAGTACTTC
few	TRBV6-1	TRBJ2-7	TRBD2	CASRPGLAVFYEQYF	TGTGCCAGCAGGCCTGGGCTAGCGGTTTTTTACGAGCAGTACTTC
few	TRBV19	TRBJ2-1	.	CASTAWDNEQFF	TGTGCCAGCACCGCTTGGGACAATGAGCAGTTCTTC
.	TRBV3-1	TRBJ1-1	.	CASSLRDGNTEAFF	TGTGCCAGCAGCCTCCGGGACGGGAACACTGAAGCTTTCTTT
.	TRBV9	TRBJ2-7	TRBD1	CASEGQGSYEQYF	TGTGCCAGCGAGGGACAGGGCTCCTACGAGCAGTACTTC
few	TRBV29-1	TRBJ2-2	TRBD1	CSARDRGTSNTGELFF	TGCAGCGCCCGGGACAGGGGGACGTCGAACACCGGGGAGCTGTTTTTT
.	TRBV5-5	TRBJ1-6	.	CASSFDFRTNSPLHF	TGTGCCAGCAGCTTCGACTTTCGGACCAACTCACCCCTCCACTTT
.	TRBV5-1	TRBJ2-3	TRBD2	CASSPWGLETDTQYF	TGCGCCAGCAGCCCATGGGGACTAGAGACTGATACGCAGTATTTT
few	TRBV28	TRBJ1-2	TRBD1	CASRLTGEYGYTF	TGTGCCAGCAGGCTGACAGGGGAGTATGGCTACACCTTC
.	TRBV11-3	TRBJ2-2	.	CASSLDFAEELFF	TGTGCCAGCAGCTTAGACTTTGCGGAGGAGCTGTTTTTT
few	TRBV10-3	TRBJ2-7	.	CAISDPLVGEQYF	TGTGCCATCAGTGATCCTCTAGTGGGCGAGCAGTACTTC
few	TRBV6-2/TRBV6-3	TRBJ1-5	.	CASSPTIRGQPQHF	TGTGCCAGCAGTCCCACAATAAGAGGGCAGCCCCAGCATTTT
few	TRBV12-3/TRBV12-4	TRBJ2-7	TRBD1	CASSAQNRGEQCF	TGTGCCAGCAGTGCACAGAACAGGGGCGAGCAGTGCTTC
few	TRBV20-1	TRBJ2-3	.	CSAREATPDTQYF	TGCAGTGCTAGAGAGGCAACCCCAGATACGCAGTATTTT
.	TRBV6-1	TRBJ1-6	TRBD1	CASSASWDRGNSPLHF	TGTGCCAGCAGTGCATCTTGGGACAGGGGTAATTCACCCCTCCACTTT
few	TRBV19	TRBJ2-2	.	CATRVTKNTGELFF	TGTGCCACACGCGTGACCAAGAACACCGGGGAGCTGTTTTTT
many	TRBV4-3	TRBJ1-2	.	CASSQELGADYGYTF	TGCGCCAGCAGCCAAGAGCTGGGGGCGGACTATGGCTACACCTTC
few	TRBV24-1	TRBJ2-3	TRBD2	CATSDPGTSGTDTQYF	TGTGCCACCAGTGATCCCGGGACTAGCGGCACAGATACGCAGTATTTT
few	TRBV24-1	TRBJ1-2	.	CATSEDTNYGYTF	TGTGCCACCAGTGAAGACACGAACTATGGCTACACCTTC